The sequence of this T cell receptor beta chain was determined in a study of cytomegalovirus exposure and HLA in healthy donors. In the study overall: Earlier, 100 million to 130 million unique TCR beta sequences were recovered from about 170 million T cells by an analysis.

Samples came from healthy bone marrow donors. As to this clone: Its target is not known.

Germline-derived CDR1 and CDR2 are SGHNT and YYREEE (reference sequence). The CDR3 has 16 amino acids. V lost 3 bases, J lost 8 bases, and 14 bases stayed unmatched. Study conclusions and caveats: The study labeled under 200 TCR beta chains cytomegalovirus-associated.

Both 60 Vbeta primers and 13 Jbeta primers went into the PCR. Repertoires were generated with immunoSEQ multiplex PCR, while TCRdb's copy carries only in-frame clones and drops some. The sample has about 97,000 clones; approximately 80% are singletons. The sequence derives from a male donor in good health and CMV-seropositive. The rearrangement uses TRBV5-4 and TRBJ2-1; 7 bases agree with TRBD2. The specimen sequenced was PBMCs. In nucleotides, the CDR3 is TGTGCCAGCAGCTCAACGAGCGGGATTTACGGGGATGAGCAGTTCTTC. It encodes CASSSTSGIYGDEQFF.